This T cell receptor (beta chain) was recorded in a study of identical twins. General observations from the study: Excess low generation probability was seen in twin-shared out-of-frame alpha sequences.

Via MiXCR, TCRdb re-called the 5' RACE reads, giving one row per CDR3 protein. The repertoire holds about 790,000 distinct CDR3 sequences, with roughly 18% as singletons. Details on this clonotype: Antigen unknown.

This CDR3 is 13 amino acids long. Germline V gene data show CDR1 as GTSNPN and CDR2 as SVGIG (reference sequence). V gave up 3 bases and J gave up 5 bases, with 13 bases separating them. A further study also used this sample, focusing on T cells expressing NK-cell markers. That report notes: Obtained from sorted CD3+CD56+NKG2C+, CD3+CD56+NKG2C- and CD3+CD56-NKG2C+ T cells were the TCR beta repertoires. Eight donors were sequenced, seven testing HCMV-seropositive and one testing seronegative. For about six donors, the dominant NKG2C+ clonotypes made up roughly 1.0-7.5% of their CD8+ T cells.

The source material was PBMCs. The receptor was derived from a woman younger than 30 in good health. This chain joins TRBV30 and TRBJ2-5; D call uncertain. CDR3 sequence reads: CAWRLGVRETQYF. The CDR3 DNA is TGTGCCTGGAGGTTGGGCGTCCGGGAGACCCAGTACTTC.